The 23 T cell receptor beta chains given below trace back to one sample, sequenced in a study of T cell responses to AZD1222 COVID-19 vaccine. The data were produced by immunoSEQ multiplex PCR, yet TCRdb's version contains in-frame clones alone and is incomplete. This sample has tens of thousands of clones, with 85% to 90% found just once. Here the sequenced sample was peripheral blood, taken on day 0 of AZD1222 vaccination. These receptors were collected from an adult in good health.

The J gene is TRBJ1-2, the V gene TRBV6-5, with 10 bases lining up with TRBD1. The CDR3 has 15 residues. V lost 1 base and J lost 2; bases outside the gene matches: 1. Germline V gene lookup returns CDR1 MNHEY and CDR2 SVGAGI. As DNA, the CDR3 is TGTGCCAGCAGTTACTTGGGACAGGGGAACTATGGCTACACCTTC. It translates to CASSYLGQGNYGYTF.

V gene TRBV9 combines with J gene TRBJ1-2, with 7 bases matching TRBD1. The J segment lost 3 bases and the V segment lost 4 bases, leaving 3 bases of the junction unmatched. The CDR3 is 13 amino acids. Germline V gives CDR1 SGDLS, CDR2 YYNGEE. CDR3 sequence reads: CASSPTGDYGYTF. DNA for the CDR3: TGTGCCAGCAGCCCTACAGGGGACTATGGCTACACCTTC.

The chain couples TRBV3-1 (or the pseudogene TRBV3-2) to TRBJ1-1, with D possibly TRBD1 on 6 matching bases. CDR1 is LGHDT and CDR2 is YNNKEL in the germline V gene (reference sequence). The V gene lost 1 base and the J gene lost 3 bases, with 15 bases spanning the gap. CDR3 length equals 16 residues. The CDR3 nucleotides read TGTGCCAGCAGCCAAGTCGGTTGGACAGAGGACACTGAAGCTTTCTTT. This codes for CASSQVGWTEDTEAFF.

The gene calls are TRBV27 and TRBJ1-2; 10 nucleotides line up with TRBD1. J lost 4 bases, V lost 6 bases, and 11 bases had no gene match. Germline V gives CDR1 MNHEY, CDR2 SMNVEV (reference sequence). The CDR3 loop spans 16 amino acids. CDR3 DNA: TGTGCCAGCAGCCCCGGGACAGGGGCCGGTATCTATGGCTACACCTTC. It encodes CASSPGTGAGIYGYTF.

The rearrangement links TRBV5-6 to TRBJ1-6; D is undetermined. Germline CDR1 is SGHDT and CDR2 is YYEEEE. Trimming removed 0 bases from V and 8 bases from J, with 9 bases in between. This CDR3 is built from 14 residues. CDR3 bases: TGTGCCAGCAGCTTGGATATGGGATATTCACCCCTCCACTTT. Amino acid sequence: CASSLDMGYSPLHF.

As DNA, the CDR3 is TGTGCCAGCAGTCATCGGACAGGGCAACCCTACGAGCAGTACTTC. This encodes CASSHRTGQPYEQYF. The rearrangement uses TRBV6-5 and TRBJ2-7; TRBD1 matches at 8 bases. CDR1 MNHEY and CDR2 SVGAGI come from the germline V gene. The trim removed 5 bases at V and 2 bases at J, leaving 8 bases unmatched. This CDR3 has 15 amino acids.

The rearrangement joins TRBV6-2 or TRBV6-3 to TRBJ1-5, with unresolved D. The germline CDR1 and CDR2 sequences are MNHEY and SVGEGT. The V end was cut by 5 bases, the J end by 4 bases, with 12 bases between. This CDR3 spans 14 amino acids. CDR3 loop: CASSPGWVNQPQHF. DNA for the CDR3: TGTGCCAGCAGTCCCGGGTGGGTGAATCAGCCCCAGCATTTT.

The rearrangement joins TRBV13 to TRBJ2-4, with D perhaps matching TRBD1 or TRBD2 (6 bases each). V was shortened by 5 bases and J by 8 bases, with 16 bases between the two germline ends. CDR1 is PRHDT, CDR2 FYEKMQ, per germline (reference sequence). CDR3 length equals 14 residues. In nucleotides, the CDR3 is TGTGCCAGCAGCCTTACAGGGTCGGGAGACATTCAGTACTTC. Its protein product is CASSLTGSGDIQYF.

This clone came up once. The chain carries TRBV15 and TRBJ2-7; D may be TRBD1 or TRBD2 (6 bases each). Germline assignment: CDR1 LNHNV and CDR2 YYDKDF (reference sequence). Trimming shortened V by 5 bases and J by 9 bases, and 17 bases separated the two germline ends. This CDR3 region has 13 residues. In DNA, the CDR3 is TGTGCCACCAGCGGAGGGACGGGGGCTAGGCAGTACTTC. It encodes CATSGGTGARQYF.

The rearrangement links TRBV12-3 or TRBV12-4 to TRBJ1-3; D ambiguous. V shed 10 bases and J shed 0 bases, with 10 bases lying between them. The CDR3 runs to 13 residues. This CDR3 is CATSPFSGNTIYF. CDR3 in DNA: TGTGCCACCTCCCCGTTCTCTGGAAACACCATATATTTT.

The V and J genes are TRBV4-2 and TRBJ2-1; 7 positions agree with TRBD2. This CDR3 contains 16 residues. CDR1 is LGHNA and CDR2 is YNFKEQ in the germline V gene. V shed 1 base, J shed 5 bases, and the junction held 8 bases outside the gene matches. CDR3 bases: TGTGCCAGCAGCCAAGTGGGGGGAGGGCGTGACAATGAGCAGTTCTTC. This sequence encodes CASSQVGGGRDNEQFF.

The chain combines TRBV12-3 or TRBV12-4 with TRBJ1-6; D is uncertain. Trimming stripped 5 bases from V and 0 bases from J, with 2 bases between. The CDR3 is 13 amino acids. In DNA form, the CDR3 reads TGTGCCAGCAGTAGCTCCTATAATTCACCCCTCCACTTT. Amino acid sequence: CASSSSYNSPLHF.

This chain joins TRBV6-5 and TRBJ1-1, with TRBD1 matching 10 bases. Germline CDR1 MNHEY, CDR2 SVGAGI. Unmatched junction bases numbered 7, after V lost 5 bases and J lost 4 bases. The CDR3 has 15 residues. The CDR3 region is CASSPTTGGITEAFF. Written as DNA, the CDR3 is TGTGCCAGCAGTCCGACGACAGGGGGCATCACTGAAGCTTTCTTT.

This clone was counted once. The chain couples TRBV9 to TRBJ2-7; D uncertain. CDR3 length equals 14 residues. The V gene lost 0 bases and the J gene lost 3 bases, with 10 bases spanning the gap. Looked up from germline, CDR1 is SGDLS and CDR2 is YYNGEE. CDR3 bases: TGTGCCAGCAGCGTAGGGCGCATTAACTACGAGCAGTACTTC. This gives the protein CASSVGRINYEQYF.

In DNA, the CDR3 is TGTGCCAGCAGTTTAGCGCTGGATCAGCCCCAGCATTTT. This gives the protein CASSLALDQPQHF. The V call is TRBV12-3 or TRBV12-4, the J call TRBJ1-5; D remains ambiguous. The CDR3 is 13 amino acids. The V end was cut by 0 bases, the J end by 5 bases, with 5 bases between.

The rearrangement uses TRBV15 and TRBJ1-1; D call uncertain. CDR1 LNHNV and CDR2 YYDKDF come from the germline V gene (reference sequence). The CDR3 has 13 residues. The V end lost 5 bases, the J end lost 2 bases, and 9 bases lay between the germline ends. This CDR3 reads CATSGQLNTEAFF. The CDR3 DNA follows: TGTGCCACCAGCGGTCAGCTCAACACTGAAGCTTTCTTT. Full variable domain (remainder filled in from reference TRBV15 and TRBJ1-1): DAMVIQNPRYQVTQFGKPVTLSCSQTLNHNVMYWYQQKSSQAPKLLFHYYDKDFNNEADTPDNFQSRRPNTSFCFLDIRSPGLGDTAMYLCATSGQLNTEAFFGQGTRLTVV.

This chain connects TRBV5-1 to TRBJ1-6; 8 bases are shared with TRBD1. V was clipped by 4 bases and J by 9 bases; unmatched bases: 6. From germline, CDR1 is SGHRS and CDR2 YFSETQ. The CDR3 loop spans 14 amino acids. DNA of the CDR3: TGCGCCAGCAGCCCCGGACAGGGAGGTTCACCCCTCCACTTT. Translation gives CASSPGQGGSPLHF.

The V gene is TRBV6-5, the J gene TRBJ1-4, with D uncertain. This CDR3 region has 15 residues. Between the trimmed V and J ends, which lost 0 bases and 5 bases, there was a span of 10 bases. Germline loops: CDR1 MNHEY, CDR2 SVGAGI. For the CDR3, the DNA is TGTGCCAGCAGTTACTCGACGGGTTCAAATGAAAAACTGTTTTTT. Its translation is CASSYSTGSNEKLFF.

The V call is TRBV7-2, the J call TRBJ2-7; 8 bases align to TRBD2. The CDR3 runs 13 residues. Germline V gene data show CDR1 as SGHTA and CDR2 as FQGNSA. Losses at the gene ends were 4 bases for V and 8 bases for J; bases not matched to a gene: 7. The CDR3 spells CASSSGGPRQQYF. CDR3 DNA: TGTGCCAGCAGCTCGGGGGGGCCGCGACAGCAGTACTTC.

This clone occurred a few times. The DNA for the CDR3 is TGTGCCAGCAGTTTAGCATCTGCTATGGGCTACACCTTC. Its protein product is CASSLASAMGYTF. V usage is TRBV12-3 or TRBV12-4 and J usage is TRBJ1-2; D uncertain. The CDR3 length is 13 residues. V was cut by 0 bases and J by 8 bases, with 10 bases left in between.

The chain links TRBV19 to TRBJ1-2; D may be TRBD1 (6 bases). The V gene's germline CDR1 is LNHDA and CDR2 SQIVND (reference sequence). The CDR3 is made up of 16 amino acids. V lost 4 bases to trimming and J lost 0 bases, with 15 bases between them. CDR3 DNA: TGTGCCAGTAGTAGGGCAGGGGCCAGGGCTAACTATGGCTACACCTTC. It specifies CASSRAGARANYGYTF.

This CDR3 reads CASSSGPGQGRNEQFF. CDR3 nucleotides: TGTGCCAGCAGCTCCGGCCCGGGACAGGGAAGGAATGAGCAGTTCTTC. The rearrangement links TRBV13 to TRBJ2-1, with TRBD1 matching over 9 bases. CDR3 length equals 16 residues. The V gene end was trimmed by 4 bases and the J gene end by 7 bases; junction bases not matched to a gene: 11. Germline V gene sequence: CDR1 PRHDT, CDR2 FYEKMQ (reference sequence). Using reference TRBV13 and TRBJ2-1 for the parts outside the CDR3, the full variable domain is AAGVIQSPRHLIKEKRETATLKCYPIPRHDTVYWYQQGPGQDPQFLISFYEKMQSDKGSIPDRFSAQQFSDYHSELNMSSLELGDSALYFCASSSGPGQGRNEQFFGPGTRLTVL.

The chain combines TRBV5-1 with TRBJ2-5, with D possibly matching TRBD1 (6 bases). Between the trimmed V and J ends, which lost 0 bases and 4 bases, there was a span of 16 bases. The CDR3 runs to 16 residues. The V gene's germline CDR1 is SGHRS and CDR2 YFSETQ. The CDR3 is CASSLAAGVSGETQYF. The CDR3 DNA is TGCGCCAGCAGCTTGGCGGCAGGGGTTTCGGGAGAGACCCAGTACTTC. The entire variable domain, with the rest obtained from reference TRBV5-1 and TRBJ2-5, is as follows: KAGVTQTPRYLIKTRGQQVTLSCSPISGHRSVSWYQQTPGQGLQFLFEYFSETQRNKGNFPGRFSGRQFSNSRSEMNVSTLELGDSALYLCASSLAAGVSGETQYFGPGTRLLVL.